The present T cell receptor beta chain was sequenced within a study of blood T cell repertoires in COVID-19. About the study: Material from acute and convalescent COVID-19 was sourced from the United States, Italy and Spain. Nucleic acid was either cDNA or gDNA, and it came from T cells, B-cell-depleted T cells, or PBMCs.

The CDR3 totals 14 residues. The germline gives CDR1 LNHDA, CDR2 SQIVND (reference sequence). V trimming: 4 bases; J trimming: 0 bases; junction bases outside the gene matches: 3. In the original workflow: Using reference gene primer amplification, nucleated cell counts were estimated. The assay was immunoSEQ multiplex PCR, and TCRdb's table has in-frame clones only and misses some. V and J calls and clone size are copied from that table; D and trimming were computed from the DNA. The sample has just over 250,000 clones, approximately 87% seen once. The receptor was derived from a woman between 45 and 65 years old with acute or convalescent COVID-19. The rearrangement uses TRBV19 and TRBJ2-7, with 7 bases identical to TRBD1. The sequencing input was peripheral blood. CDR3 region: CASSKWDSSYEQYF. The CDR3 nucleotides are TGTGCCAGTAGTAAGTGGGACAGCTCCTACGAGCAGTACTTC.